One sample yielded the 5 T cell receptor beta chains listed below, sequenced in a study of T cell responses to AZD1222 COVID-19 vaccine (dated by TCRdb to the early 2020s). Library generation was performed with the immunoSEQ multiplex PCR assay. Drawn from immuneACCESS, this table holds only the in-frame rearrangements with V and J called that TCRdb kept. Clones are partly lost; checked studies trace under half to an unresolved V gene and leave the rest unexplained. Counted in this sample were roughly 99,000 clones; roughly 90% of them appeared once. The top ten clones comprise 6.6% of the sample. Sample time point, as interpreted from the label and publication: baseline before first vaccination. This specimen was peripheral blood, taken on day 0 of AZD1222 vaccination. The receptors come from an adult in good health.

In this sample, this clone turned up once. V usage is TRBV18 and J usage is TRBJ1-5, with TRBD1 matching over 9 bases. CDR3 length equals 15 residues. Trimming removed 2 bases from V and 1 base from J; junction bases left unmatched: 0. Germline V CDR1 and CDR2: KGHSH, LQKENI. Here the CDR3 DNA reads TGTGCCAGCTCACCAGGGACAGGGAGCAATCAGCCCCAGCATTTT. Protein sequence: CASSPGTGSNQPQHF. Together with reference TRBV18 and TRBJ1-5, the CDR3 gives the full variable domain: NAGVMQNPRHLVRRRGQEARLRCSPMKGHSHVYWYRQLPEEGLKFMVYLQKENIIDESGMPKERFSAEFPKEGPSILRIQQVVRGDSAAYFCASSPGTGSNQPQHFGDGTRLSIL.

The CDR3 DNA reads as TGTGCCAGCAGTTTAGTCGTAAATCAGCCCCAGCATTTT. Protein: CASSLVVNQPQHF. This sequence joins TRBV12-3 or TRBV12-4 and TRBJ1-5; D is unresolved. Trimming took off 1 base at V and 4 bases at J, with 5 bases between the two ends. This CDR3 comprises 13 residues.

CDR3 nucleotides: TGTGCCAGCTCACCACCGACCTCCGATGAAAAACTGTTTTTT. It codes for CASSPPTSDEKLFF. The rearrangement joins TRBV18 to TRBJ1-4, with D hard to call. Trimming pared 0 bases from V and 6 bases from J, leaving 8 bases between. This CDR3 has 14 residues. Germline values: CDR1 KGHSH, CDR2 LQKENI.

This clone has only one observation. The V and J genes are TRBV19 and TRBJ1-6; TRBD1 matches 10 bases. CDR1 is LNHDA, CDR2 SQIVND, per germline (reference sequence). With 5 bases clipped from V and 7 bases from J, the junction kept 5 bases outside the gene matches. This CDR3 spans 15 amino acids. The CDR3 DNA is TGTGCCAGTAGTCCTCGGACAGGGGGGAATTCACCCCTCCACTTT. Translation gives CASSPRTGGNSPLHF.

The V and J genes are TRBV20-1 and TRBJ1-1; maybe TRBD1 (6 bases). V lost 3 bases and J 5 bases, leaving 16 bases between the germline ends. The CDR3 is made up of 14 amino acids. Germline-derived CDR1 and CDR2 are DFQATT and SNEGSKA (reference sequence). CDR3 in DNA: TGCAGTGCTAGTCGAGTCAGGGGAGGGACTGAAGCTTTCTTT. Amino acid sequence: CSASRVRGGTEAFF.